The clone carrying this TCR beta chain was detected many times. Its antigen is unidentified. The data were obtained in a study of CD8 T cells in ankylosing spondylitis. Quantitative 5'-RACE was performed with molecular barcodes, and it yielded the TCR beta libraries. TCRdb analysed the 5' RACE reads with MiXCR anew, one entry per CDR3 protein. The sample records approximately 250,000 distinct CDR3 sequences, approximately 7.6% being singletons. General study findings and limits: Disease-linked clones displayed a CD8+ phenotype and appeared relatively rarely in peripheral blood. About 8 highly homologous variants made up a TCR beta motif, and this motif appeared characteristic of ankylosing spondylitis blood.

V dropped 5 bases and J dropped 2; count of bases not matched to a gene: 9. From germline, CDR1 is DFQATT and CDR2 SNEGSKA (reference sequence). This CDR3 has 16 residues. This receptor was taken from a female donor with ankylosing spondylitis or in good health (not recorded which). Specimen: blood, either unsorted or a sorted T cell fraction (not recorded which). The rearrangement links TRBV20-1 to TRBJ2-3; 11 bases are shared with TRBD2. CDR3 region: CSAGTSGRSSTDTQYF. CDR3 bases: TGCAGTGCTGGGACTAGCGGTCGGAGCTCCACAGATACGCAGTATTTT.